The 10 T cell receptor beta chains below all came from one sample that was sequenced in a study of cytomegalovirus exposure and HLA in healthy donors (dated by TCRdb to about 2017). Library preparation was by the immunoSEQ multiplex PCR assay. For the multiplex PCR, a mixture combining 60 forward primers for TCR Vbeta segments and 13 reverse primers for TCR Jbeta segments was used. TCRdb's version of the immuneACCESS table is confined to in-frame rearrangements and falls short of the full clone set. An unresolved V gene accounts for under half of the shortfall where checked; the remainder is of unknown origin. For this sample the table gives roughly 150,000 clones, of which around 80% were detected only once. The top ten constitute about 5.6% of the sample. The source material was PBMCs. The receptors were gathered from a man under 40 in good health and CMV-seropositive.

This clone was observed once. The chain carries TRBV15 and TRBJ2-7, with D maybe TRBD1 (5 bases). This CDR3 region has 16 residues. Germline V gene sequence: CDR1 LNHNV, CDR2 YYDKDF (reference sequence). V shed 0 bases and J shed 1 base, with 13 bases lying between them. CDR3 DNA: TGTGCCACCAGCAGAGACCTGACAGTGGCATCCTACGAGCAGTACTTC. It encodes CATSRDLTVASYEQYF.

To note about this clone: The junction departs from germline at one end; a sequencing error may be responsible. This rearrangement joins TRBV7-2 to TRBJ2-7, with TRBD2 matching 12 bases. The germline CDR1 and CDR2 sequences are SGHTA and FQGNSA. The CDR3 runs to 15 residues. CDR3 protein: CASSLAGGPSYEQYF. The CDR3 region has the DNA TGTGCCAGCAGCCTAGCGGGAGGGCCTTCCTACGAGCAGTACTTC.

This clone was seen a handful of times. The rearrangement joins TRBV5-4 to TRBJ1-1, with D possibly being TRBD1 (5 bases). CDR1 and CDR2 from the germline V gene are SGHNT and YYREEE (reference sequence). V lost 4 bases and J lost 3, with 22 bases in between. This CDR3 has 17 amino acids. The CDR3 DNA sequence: TGTGCCAGCAGCACGAAGCGGGCCCGGGGCATGTACACTGAAGCTTTCTTT. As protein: CASSTKRARGMYTEAFF.

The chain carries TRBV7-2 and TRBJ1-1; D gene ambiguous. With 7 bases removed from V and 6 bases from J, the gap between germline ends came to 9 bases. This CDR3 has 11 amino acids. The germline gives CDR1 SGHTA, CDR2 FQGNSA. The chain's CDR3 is CASTSGSEAFF. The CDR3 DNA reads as TGTGCCAGCACCAGCGGATCTGAAGCTTTCTTT.

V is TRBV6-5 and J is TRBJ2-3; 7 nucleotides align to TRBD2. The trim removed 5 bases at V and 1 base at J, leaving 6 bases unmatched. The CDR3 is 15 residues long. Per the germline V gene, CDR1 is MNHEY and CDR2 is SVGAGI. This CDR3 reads CASSLERGRTDTQYF. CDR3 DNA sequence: TGTGCCAGCAGTCTTGAGCGGGGTCGCACAGATACGCAGTATTTT.

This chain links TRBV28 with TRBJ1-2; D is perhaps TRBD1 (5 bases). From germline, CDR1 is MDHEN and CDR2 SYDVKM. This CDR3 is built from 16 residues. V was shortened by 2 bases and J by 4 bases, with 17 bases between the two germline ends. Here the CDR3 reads CASSLPNAGGGYGYTF. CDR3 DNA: TGTGCCAGCAGTTTACCCAATGCGGGGGGGGGCTATGGCTACACCTTC.

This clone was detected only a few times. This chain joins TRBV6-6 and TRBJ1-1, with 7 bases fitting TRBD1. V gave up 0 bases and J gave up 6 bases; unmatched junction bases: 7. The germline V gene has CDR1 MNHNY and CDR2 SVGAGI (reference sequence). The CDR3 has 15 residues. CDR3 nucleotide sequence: TGTGCCAGCAGTTACTCGTTGGAGGGGGCGGCTGAAGCTTTCTTT. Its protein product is CASSYSLEGAAEAFF.

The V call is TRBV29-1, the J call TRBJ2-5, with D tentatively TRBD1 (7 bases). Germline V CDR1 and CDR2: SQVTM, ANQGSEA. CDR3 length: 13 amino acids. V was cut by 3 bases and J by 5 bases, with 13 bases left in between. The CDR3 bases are TGCAGCGTTGAGCAGGGGGGACGGGAGACCCAGTACTTC. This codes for CSVEQGGRETQYF.

CDR3 sequence (DNA): TGTGCCAGCAGCCCGACAGTCTTCCCCTACGAGCAGTACTTC. It is translated as CASSPTVFPYEQYF. The chain recombines TRBV7-9 with TRBJ2-7, with D tentatively TRBD1 (5 bases). Trimming pared 5 bases from V and 2 bases from J, leaving 13 bases between. There are 14 residues in the CDR3. CDR1 and CDR2 from the germline V gene are SEHNR and FQNEAQ (reference sequence).

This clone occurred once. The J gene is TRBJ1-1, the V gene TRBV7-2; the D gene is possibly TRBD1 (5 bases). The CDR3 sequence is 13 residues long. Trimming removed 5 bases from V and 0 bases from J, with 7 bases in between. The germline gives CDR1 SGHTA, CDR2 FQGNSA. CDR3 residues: CASSQQVNTEAFF. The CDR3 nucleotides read TGTGCCAGCAGCCAACAGGTGAACACTGAAGCTTTCTTT.